This TCR beta chain derives from a study of T cells in tumors after PD-1 blockade. Study-wide context: Excluded were patients with checkpoint blockade, immunosuppressants, or radiotherapy or other anti-cancer therapy within 4 weeks. During anti-PD-1 treatment, some patients continued daily vismodegib 150 mg. Treatment was either pembrolizumab 200 mg every 3 weeks or cemiplimab 350 mg every 2 weeks. Mean per blood sample: 113,528 templates (24,679-257,772), 36,536 unique clonotypes.

Sequenced by immunoSEQ multiplex PCR; TCRdb stores in-frame clones only, minus some. The top ten clones hold around 40% of a sample with 30,000 to 40,000 clones, 78% of them seen once. This TCR derives from a human donor with basal cell carcinoma. The material was PBMCs, obtained before anti-PD-1 treatment.

DNA for the CDR3: TGTGCCAGCAGTGAGAGGGGACAGGGGTGGACTGAAGCTTTCTTT. Amino acid sequence: CASSERGQGWTEAFF. The V call is TRBV2, the J call TRBJ1-1, with 10 bases lining up with TRBD1. In germline, CDR1 is SNHLY, CDR2 FYNNEI. The CDR3 sequence is 15 residues long. J gave up 5 bases and V 3 bases, and 6 bases lay outside the gene matches.